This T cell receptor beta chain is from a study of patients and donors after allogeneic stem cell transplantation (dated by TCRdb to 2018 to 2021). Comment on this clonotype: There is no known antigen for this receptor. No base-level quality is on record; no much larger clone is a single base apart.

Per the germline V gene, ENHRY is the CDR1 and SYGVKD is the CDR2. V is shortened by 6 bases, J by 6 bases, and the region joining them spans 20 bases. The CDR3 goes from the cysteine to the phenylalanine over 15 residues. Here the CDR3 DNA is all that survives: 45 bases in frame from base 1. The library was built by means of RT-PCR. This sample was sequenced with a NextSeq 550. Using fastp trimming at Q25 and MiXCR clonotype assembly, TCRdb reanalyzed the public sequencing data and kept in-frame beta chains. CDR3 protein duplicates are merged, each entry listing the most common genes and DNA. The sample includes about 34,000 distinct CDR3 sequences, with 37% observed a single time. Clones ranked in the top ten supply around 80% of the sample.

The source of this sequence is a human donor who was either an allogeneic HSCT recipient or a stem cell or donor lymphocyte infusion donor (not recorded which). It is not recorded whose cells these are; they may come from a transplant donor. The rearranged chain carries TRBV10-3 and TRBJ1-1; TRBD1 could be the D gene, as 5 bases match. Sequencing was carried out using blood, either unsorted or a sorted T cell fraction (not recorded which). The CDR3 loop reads CAISATGTEGPEAFF. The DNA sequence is TGTGCCATCAGCGCGACCGGGACGGAGGGTCCTGAAGCTTTCTTT.